Listed below are T cell receptor beta chains from one sample, sequenced in a study of cytomegalovirus exposure and HLA in healthy donors. Some clones are missing from TCRdb's copy, which holds only in-frame ones; the method was immunoSEQ multiplex PCR. The data show over 150,000 clones, 83% seen once. The specimen was PBMCs. Receptor source: a man aged 50 to 59 in good health and CMV-seronegative. Both conserved end residues are part of each CDR3. A D gene is named only where the DNA matches it firmly. Size values are once, few and many counts, or a class for expanded clones, and some rows have none.

V gene: TRBV2; clone size: NA; J gene: TRBJ1-4; D gene: TRBD1; CDR3 protein: CASSPDRGNEKLFF; CDR3 DNA: TGTGCCAGCAGTCCGGACAGGGGTAATGAAAAACTGTTTTTT
V gene: TRBV2; clone size: few; J gene: TRBJ2-1; D gene: NA; CDR3 protein: CASSEEGQSYNEQFF; CDR3 DNA: TGTGCCAGCAGTGAAGAGGGGCAATCCTACAATGAGCAGTTCTTC
V gene: TRBV30; clone size: NA; J gene: TRBJ2-7; D gene: TRBD2; CDR3 protein: CAWRALAGLRYEQYF; CDR3 DNA: TGTGCCTGGAGAGCCCTAGCGGGACTTAGGTACGAGCAGTACTTC
V gene: TRBV5-1; clone size: NA; J gene: TRBJ2-3; D gene: NA; CDR3 protein: CASSLWSGGTDTQYF; CDR3 DNA: TGCGCCAGCAGCTTGTGGTCAGGGGGCACAGATACGCAGTATTTT
V gene: TRBV6-1; clone size: NA; J gene: TRBJ2-5; D gene: NA; CDR3 protein: CASSTSGSQETQYF; CDR3 DNA: TGTGCCAGCAGCACGAGCGGGTCCCAAGAGACCCAGTACTTC
V gene: TRBV4-2; clone size: NA; J gene: TRBJ2-2; D gene: TRBD2; CDR3 protein: CASSPVTSGRVLLELFF; CDR3 DNA: TGTGCCAGCAGCCCAGTGACTAGCGGGAGGGTGCTCTTGGAGCTGTTTTTT
V gene: TRBV14; clone size: NA; J gene: TRBJ2-3; D gene: TRBD2; CDR3 protein: CASSQIEAGVQYF; CDR3 DNA: TGTGCCAGCAGCCAAATTGAGGCGGGGGTGCAGTATTTT
V gene: TRBV7-3; clone size: NA; J gene: TRBJ2-3; D gene: NA; CDR3 protein: CASSLGAGGVSDTQYF; CDR3 DNA: TGTGCCAGCAGCTTAGGGGCCGGTGGTGTATCAGATACGCAGTATTTT
V gene: TRBV5-6; clone size: NA; J gene: TRBJ2-2; D gene: NA; CDR3 protein: CASSLVGRRGTGELFF; CDR3 DNA: TGTGCCAGCAGCTTGGTTGGTCGCAGAGGCACCGGGGAGCTGTTTTTT
V gene: TRBV12-2; clone size: NA; J gene: TRBJ2-1; D gene: NA; CDR3 protein: CASRLEPVLGLAGENEQFF; CDR3 DNA: TGTGCAAGTCGCTTAGAACCTGTTTTGGGACTAGCGGGGGAGAATGAGCAGTTCTTC
V gene: TRBV11-2; clone size: NA; J gene: TRBJ1-3; D gene: NA; CDR3 protein: CASSLGSGRSSGNTIYF; CDR3 DNA: TGTGCCAGCAGCCTGGGCTCAGGGAGGAGCTCTGGAAACACCATATATTTT
V gene: TRBV7-9; clone size: NA; J gene: TRBJ1-1; D gene: TRBD1; CDR3 protein: CASSYRDPSTGGAFF; CDR3 DNA: TGTGCCAGCAGCTACCGAGACCCCAGTACAGGGGGAGCTTTCTTT
V gene: TRBV7-2; clone size: NA; J gene: TRBJ2-7; D gene: NA; CDR3 protein: CASSSYTGKPYEQYF; CDR3 DNA: TGTGCCAGCAGCTCATATACAGGGAAACCCTACGAGCAGTACTTC
V gene: TRBV18; clone size: NA; J gene: TRBJ2-7; D gene: NA; CDR3 protein: CASSPGTDSWF; CDR3 DNA: TGTGCCAGCTCACCCGGGACTGATTCTTGGTTC
V gene: TRBV7-2; clone size: NA; J gene: TRBJ2-7; D gene: NA; CDR3 protein: CASSTPQQAYEQYF; CDR3 DNA: TGTGCCAGCAGCACCCCGCAGCAGGCCTACGAGCAGTACTTC
V gene: TRBV18; clone size: NA; J gene: TRBJ1-1; D gene: NA; CDR3 protein: CASSPAAGRIVLAFF; CDR3 DNA: TGTGCCAGCTCACCAGCGGCCGGCAGAATAGTTTTAGCTTTCTTT
V gene: TRBV11-1; clone size: NA; J gene: TRBJ2-7; D gene: TRBD1; CDR3 protein: CASSFRRDRTTYEQYF; CDR3 DNA: TGTGCCAGCAGCTTCCGACGGGACAGAACAACCTACGAGCAGTACTTC
V gene: TRBV25-1; clone size: NA; J gene: TRBJ2-7; D gene: TRBD1; CDR3 protein: CASSVGTGIHYEQYF; CDR3 DNA: TGTGCCAGCAGCGTAGGGACAGGGATTCATTACGAGCAGTACTTC
V gene: TRBV7-3; clone size: NA; J gene: TRBJ2-1; D gene: NA; CDR3 protein: CASSLAVNNEQFF; CDR3 DNA: TGTGCCAGCAGCTTAGCGGTAAACAATGAGCAGTTCTTC
V gene: TRBV28; clone size: NA; J gene: TRBJ1-2; D gene: NA; CDR3 protein: CASSRQAGLNYGYTF; CDR3 DNA: TGTGCCAGCAGCAGGCAGGCAGGCCTTAACTATGGCTACACCTTC
V gene: TRBV7-2; clone size: NA; J gene: TRBJ2-1; D gene: TRBD2; CDR3 protein: CASSSASGGLGEQFF; CDR3 DNA: TGTGCCAGCAGCTCGGCTAGCGGAGGATTGGGTGAGCAGTTCTTC
V gene: TRBV18; clone size: NA; J gene: TRBJ1-2; D gene: NA; CDR3 protein: CASSSKGDSYGYTF; CDR3 DNA: TGTGCCAGCTCCTCGAAAGGGGATAGCTATGGCTACACCTTC
V gene: TRBV9; clone size: NA; J gene: TRBJ2-1; D gene: TRBD2; CDR3 protein: CASSELSSGRYNEQFF; CDR3 DNA: TGTGCCAGCAGCGAACTCTCTAGCGGGAGATACAATGAGCAGTTCTTC
V gene: TRBV4-1; clone size: NA; J gene: TRBJ2-3; D gene: NA; CDR3 protein: CASSQSGTDTQYF; CDR3 DNA: TGCGCCAGCAGCCAATCAGGCACAGATACGCAGTATTTT
V gene: TRBV7-6; clone size: NA; J gene: TRBJ2-5; D gene: NA; CDR3 protein: CASSLSGETQYF; CDR3 DNA: TGTGCCAGCAGCCTGTCGGGGGAGACCCAGTACTTC
V gene: TRBV9; clone size: NA; J gene: TRBJ1-2; D gene: NA; CDR3 protein: CASSPLGGYTF; CDR3 DNA: TGTGCCAGCAGCCCCCTCGGGGGCTACACCTTC
V gene: TRBV7-6; clone size: NA; J gene: TRBJ2-7; D gene: NA; CDR3 protein: CASSNGVGYEQYF; CDR3 DNA: TGTGCCAGCAGTAACGGGGTCGGCTACGAGCAGTACTTC
V gene: TRBV21-1; clone size: NA; J gene: TRBJ2-3; D gene: NA; CDR3 protein: CASSKEGGTDTQYF; CDR3 DNA: TGTGCCAGCAGCAAAGAAGGGGGCACAGATACGCAGTATTTT
V gene: TRBV6-1; clone size: few; J gene: TRBJ2-3; D gene: NA; CDR3 protein: CASNALGTDTQYF; CDR3 DNA: TGTGCCAGCAATGCACTAGGCACAGATACGCAGTATTTT
V gene: TRBV19; clone size: NA; J gene: TRBJ2-1; D gene: TRBD2; CDR3 protein: CASSYSGYNEQFF; CDR3 DNA: TGTGCCAGTAGCTATAGCGGGTACAATGAGCAGTTCTTC
V gene: TRBV5-4; clone size: NA; J gene: TRBJ1-6; D gene: NA; CDR3 protein: CASSYYSSYNSPLHF; CDR3 DNA: TGTGCCAGCAGTTATTATAGCTCCTATAATTCACCCCTCCACTTT
V gene: TRBV9; clone size: NA; J gene: TRBJ2-7; D gene: NA; CDR3 protein: CASSVRGNSYEQYF; CDR3 DNA: TGTGCCAGCAGCGTCAGAGGGAACTCCTACGAGCAGTACTTC
V gene: TRBV7-9; clone size: NA; J gene: TRBJ2-5; D gene: NA; CDR3 protein: CASSLRAETQYF; CDR3 DNA: TGTGCCAGCAGCTTACGCGCGGAGACCCAGTACTTC
V gene: TRBV7-2; clone size: NA; J gene: TRBJ2-1; D gene: TRBD1; CDR3 protein: CASSSQGYYNEQFF; CDR3 DNA: TGTGCCAGCAGCTCACAGGGGTACTACAATGAGCAGTTCTTC
V gene: TRBV9; clone size: NA; J gene: TRBJ2-2; D gene: TRBD2; CDR3 protein: CASSVRTSVNTGELFF; CDR3 DNA: TGTGCCAGCAGCGTCAGGACTAGCGTCAACACCGGGGAGCTGTTTTTT
V gene: TRBV21-1; clone size: NA; J gene: TRBJ1-3; D gene: NA; CDR3 protein: CAKTFGTGFSGNTIYF; CDR3 DNA: TGTGCCAAAACGTTCGGGACAGGGTTTTCTGGAAACACCATATATTTT
V gene: TRBV6-5; clone size: NA; J gene: TRBJ2-1; D gene: TRBD2; CDR3 protein: CASSYWTSGGVNEQFF; CDR3 DNA: TGTGCCAGCAGTTACTGGACTAGCGGGGGGGTCAATGAGCAGTTCTTC
V gene: TRBV25-1; clone size: NA; J gene: TRBJ2-7; D gene: TRBD1; CDR3 protein: CASSEFGQASYEQYF; CDR3 DNA: TGTGCCAGCAGTGAATTCGGACAGGCGTCCTACGAGCAGTACTTC
V gene: TRBV19; clone size: NA; J gene: TRBJ2-2; D gene: TRBD2; CDR3 protein: CASSIDSSGPNTGELFF; CDR3 DNA: TGTGCCAGTAGTATAGACTCTAGCGGGCCCAACACCGGGGAGCTGTTTTTT
V gene: TRBV5-1; clone size: NA; J gene: TRBJ1-2; D gene: TRBD1; CDR3 protein: CASSGRGLGYGYTF; CDR3 DNA: TGCGCCAGCAGCGGCAGGGGGCTTGGCTATGGCTACACCTTC
V gene: TRBV28; clone size: NA; J gene: TRBJ1-2; D gene: TRBD1; CDR3 protein: CASSKLTGHGYTF; CDR3 DNA: TGTGCCAGCAGTAAATTGACAGGGCATGGCTACACCTTC
V gene: TRBV5-6; clone size: NA; J gene: TRBJ2-7; D gene: NA; CDR3 protein: CASSLWQGLTYEQYF; CDR3 DNA: TGTGCCAGCAGCTTGTGGCAGGGGTTGACCTACGAGCAGTACTTC
V gene: TRBV7-9; clone size: NA; J gene: TRBJ1-2; D gene: TRBD1; CDR3 protein: CSSSSNPGQGGYGYTF; CDR3 DNA: TGTTCCAGCAGTTCTAACCCGGGACAGGGAGGCTATGGCTACACCTTC
V gene: TRBV6-6; clone size: NA; J gene: TRBJ2-7; D gene: NA; CDR3 protein: CASSYLGLGYEQYF; CDR3 DNA: TGTGCCAGCAGTTACCTGGGGCTGGGCTACGAGCAGTACTTC
V gene: TRBV6-6; clone size: NA; J gene: TRBJ1-1; D gene: TRBD1; CDR3 protein: CASRGQGVNTEAFF; CDR3 DNA: TGTGCCAGCAGAGGACAGGGGGTGAACACTGAAGCTTTCTTT
V gene: TRBV11-2; clone size: NA; J gene: TRBJ2-5; D gene: TRBD2; CDR3 protein: CASSLSGRAFETQYF; CDR3 DNA: TGTGCCAGCAGCTTAAGCGGGAGGGCCTTCGAGACCCAGTACTTC
V gene: TRBV7-2; clone size: NA; J gene: TRBJ1-1; D gene: NA; CDR3 protein: CASSLDPKTEAFF; CDR3 DNA: TGTGCCAGCAGCTTAGACCCTAAGACTGAAGCTTTCTTT
V gene: TRBV15; clone size: NA; J gene: TRBJ2-1; D gene: NA; CDR3 protein: CATSSLGSSSDEQFF; CDR3 DNA: TGTGCCACCAGCAGCCTCGGGTCTAGCTCGGATGAGCAGTTCTTC
V gene: TRBV6-1; clone size: NA; J gene: TRBJ1-1; D gene: NA; CDR3 protein: CASRKQGNTEAFF; CDR3 DNA: TGTGCCAGCAGGAAACAGGGGAACACTGAAGCTTTCTTT
V gene: TRBV9; clone size: NA; J gene: TRBJ2-4; D gene: TRBD1; CDR3 protein: CASSPRGQGDYSKNIQYF; CDR3 DNA: TGTGCCAGCAGCCCACGAGGACAGGGGGATTACTCCAAAAACATTCAGTACTTC
V gene: TRBV5-4; clone size: NA; J gene: TRBJ2-3; D gene: TRBD2; CDR3 protein: CASSLGTSRDTDTQYF; CDR3 DNA: TGTGCCAGCAGCTTGGGGACTAGCCGCGACACAGATACGCAGTATTTT
V gene: TRBV7-3; clone size: NA; J gene: TRBJ2-5; D gene: TRBD1; CDR3 protein: CASSLMGQVQETQYF; CDR3 DNA: TGTGCCAGCAGCTTAATGGGACAGGTTCAAGAGACCCAGTACTTC
V gene: TRBV7-8; clone size: NA; J gene: TRBJ2-2; D gene: TRBD2; CDR3 protein: CASSLRLREFGELFF; CDR3 DNA: TGTGCCAGCAGCTTGCGGTTGCGGGAGTTCGGGGAGCTGTTTTTT
V gene: TRBV5-4; clone size: NA; J gene: TRBJ2-7; D gene: TRBD2; CDR3 protein: CASSLAGVWHEQYF; CDR3 DNA: TGTGCCAGCAGCTTAGCGGGAGTCTGGCACGAGCAGTACTTC
V gene: TRBV10-3; clone size: NA; J gene: TRBJ2-2; D gene: TRBD1; CDR3 protein: CAISVDRGLTGELFF; CDR3 DNA: TGTGCCATCAGTGTCGACAGGGGGCTTACCGGGGAGCTGTTTTTT
V gene: TRBV9; clone size: once; J gene: TRBJ2-3; D gene: NA; CDR3 protein: CASSVAGPAGDTQYF; CDR3 DNA: TGTGCCAGCAGCGTAGCTGGCCCGGCCGGGGATACGCAGTATTTT
V gene: TRBV11-3; clone size: NA; J gene: TRBJ2-1; D gene: NA; CDR3 protein: CASSPRGASAYNEQFF; CDR3 DNA: TGTGCCAGCAGCCCCCGCGGTGCATCTGCCTACAATGAGCAGTTCTTC